This T cell receptor (beta chain) was captured by sequencing in a study of OX40 agonist ivuxolimab in advanced cancers. Across the whole study: There were three patients with partial responses, one having hepatocellular carcinoma and two cutaneous melanoma.

Data came from immunoSEQ multiplex PCR; TCRdb stores just in-frame clones and leaves some out. This table holds over 10,000 clones, about three quarters found once. About this clone itself: The antigen is not known.

General study points: CD4+ and CD8+ blood T cells expanded clonally by week 6 at 0.1 to 3.0 mg/kg. Expanded clones were, on average, more numerous in CD8+ T cells than in CD4+.

Individuals having autoimmune disease history or systemic immunosuppression were not enrolled. Germline V lookup: CDR1 LNHNV, CDR2 YYDKDF (reference sequence). The CDR3 consists of 16 residues. V was cut by 5 bases and J by 2 bases, with 17 bases left in between. The receptor was derived from an adult with an advanced solid tumor such as melanoma, head and neck, liver or kidney cancer. The sample was CD4+ or CD8+ T cells sorted from blood, taken in a trial of the OX40 agonist ivuxolimab. The V call is TRBV15, the J call TRBJ2-3; D possibly uses TRBD1 or TRBD2 (6 bases each). The chain's CDR3 is CATSSSAGTPTDTQYF. CDR3 nucleotide sequence: TGTGCCACCAGCTCAAGTGCGGGGACACCCACAGATACGCAGTATTTT.